The next 8 T cell receptor beta chains were all read from a single sample in a study of T-cell memory formation after mild COVID-19. TCRdb processed the 5' RACE reads anew with MiXCR; each CDR3 protein has one entry. Of roughly 620,000 distinct CDR3 sequences in the sample, roughly 18% were seen once. Sequenced input: PBMCs or a T cell subset sorted from them (not recorded which). These TCRs come from an adult woman who had mild COVID-19 (a few samples of this study predate the infection). Cell type and time point are not known.

This clonotype was recorded a few times. The chain is built from TRBV5-1 and TRBJ1-4; 9 positions agree with TRBD1. Germline V gene lookup returns CDR1 SGHRS and CDR2 YFSETQ. The CDR3 consists of 12 residues. The J segment lost 10 bases and the V segment lost 5 bases, leaving 3 bases of the junction unmatched. The DNA for the CDR3 is TGCGCCAGCAGTCGGACAGGGGTAAAACTGTTTTTT. This encodes CASSRTGVKLFF.

The chain uses TRBV20-1 and TRBJ2-3; 9 nucleotides line up with TRBD2. CDR3 size: 18 residues. V dropped 5 bases and J dropped 5; count of bases not matched to a gene: 20. CDR1 and CDR2 (germline): DFQATT, SNEGSKA (reference sequence). CDR3 in amino acids: CSAPSYGTSHTHGDTQYF. The CDR3 DNA sequence: TGCAGTGCTCCCTCCTATGGGACTAGCCACACACACGGAGATACGCAGTATTTT.

The gene calls are TRBV12-3 or TRBV12-4 and TRBJ2-1; the D gene is possibly TRBD1 (5 bases). V lost 5 bases and J lost 0, with 14 bases in between. The CDR3 length is 16 residues. The CDR3 region has the DNA TGTGCCAGCAGTCAGGGCTACGGCGGCTCCTACAATGAGCAGTTCTTC. Translation gives CASSQGYGGSYNEQFF.

This clonotype has a handful of counts. This chain links TRBV7-2 with TRBJ2-5; D uncertain. The V end lost 6 bases, the J end lost 2 bases, and 13 bases lay between the germline ends. The CDR3 consists of 14 residues. The germline CDR1 and CDR2 sequences are SGHTA and FQGNSA. The chain's CDR3 is CASSPLGLQETQYF. DNA of the CDR3: TGTGCCAGCAGTCCCTTGGGATTGCAAGAGACCCAGTACTTC.

The chain has TRBV4-3 and TRBJ2-3, with D perhaps matching TRBD1 (6 bases). With 1 base removed from V and 1 base from J, the gap between germline ends came to 12 bases. The germline V gene encodes CDR1 LGHNA and CDR2 YSLEER. There are 16 residues in the CDR3. CDR3 nucleotide sequence: TGCGCCAGCAGCCAAGTATACGCAGGGGGCACAGATACGCAGTATTTT. Translated, it gives CASSQVYAGGTDTQYF.

The chain is built from TRBV10-2 and TRBJ1-3, with 8 positions matching TRBD1. Germline trimming cut 7 bases from V and 4 bases from J; bases unmatched to any gene: 9. This CDR3 is built from 15 residues. Looked up from germline, CDR1 is WSHSY and CDR2 is SAAADI. The DNA for the CDR3 is TGCGCCAGCAACGGACAGGGAGGTTACGGAAACACCATATATTTT. Amino acid sequence: CASNGQGGYGNTIYF.

This sequence joins TRBV6-5 and TRBJ2-2; 9 nucleotides match TRBD1. J was trimmed by 2 bases and V by 10 bases; bases with no gene match: 8. Per germline, CDR1 MNHEY and CDR2 SVGAGI. This CDR3 comprises 15 residues. The CDR3 sequence is CATRDRGINTGELFF. In nucleotides, the CDR3 is TGTGCCACCAGAGACAGGGGGATTAACACCGGGGAGCTGTTTTTT.

The V gene is TRBV12-3 or TRBV12-4, the J gene TRBJ2-7, with 8 positions matching TRBD2. V trimming: 6 bases; J trimming: 1 base; junction bases outside the gene matches: 8. The CDR3 has 15 amino acids. The CDR3 nucleotides are TGTGCCAGCAGCTTCATGGCGGGAGGATCCTACGAGCAGTACTTC. Translated: CASSFMAGGSYEQYF.